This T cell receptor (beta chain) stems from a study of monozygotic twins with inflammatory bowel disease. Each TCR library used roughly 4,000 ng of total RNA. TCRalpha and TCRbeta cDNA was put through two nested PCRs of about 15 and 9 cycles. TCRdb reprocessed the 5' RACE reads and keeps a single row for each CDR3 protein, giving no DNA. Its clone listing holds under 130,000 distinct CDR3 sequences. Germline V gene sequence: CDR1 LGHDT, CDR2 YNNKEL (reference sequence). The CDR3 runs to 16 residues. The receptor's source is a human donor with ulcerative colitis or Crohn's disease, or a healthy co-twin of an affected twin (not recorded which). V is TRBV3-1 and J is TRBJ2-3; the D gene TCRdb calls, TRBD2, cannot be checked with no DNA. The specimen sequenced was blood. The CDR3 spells CASSQVVVAGVDTQYF.